This entry describes one T cell receptor (beta chain). Its antigen is as yet unknown. The CDR3 regions of TCR beta were amplified from RNA transcripts. The TCR CDR3 first-round RT-PCR relied on the HTBI primer set. One entry per CDR3 protein results from TCRdb running MiXCR on the multiplex PCR reads. The data contain about 700,000 distinct CDR3 sequences, 40% to 55% of them seen just once; the ten biggest clones take up approximately 7.2%. CDR1 and CDR2 (germline): MDHEN, SYDVKM. The CDR3 is 12 residues long. J was trimmed by 11 bases and V by 6 bases; bases with no gene match: 9. The data derive from a study of T cells in Graves' hyperthyroidism and ophthalmopathy. Study-wide results and limits: In validation, the model predicted ophthalmopathy. These predictions came a median about 6.5 months before onset. The authors' 13 V-J model separated ophthalmopathy from stable hyperthyroidism.

Criteria for exclusion of patients were uncontrolled infection, other autoimmune disease, pregnancy or lactation. This receptor was identified in an adult man with Graves' disease, either hyperthyroidism or ophthalmopathy (not recorded which). The chain recombines TRBV28 with TRBJ1-1; 7 positions agree with TRBD1. Material: peripheral blood or thyroid tissue (not recorded which). Here the CDR3 DNA reads TGTGCCAGCAGCCTACAGGGGACTTGGGCTTTCTTT. Encoded protein: CASSLQGTWAFF.